The rows below give T cell receptor beta chains drawn from one sample of a study of technical replicates of blood from a handful of donors. The data were produced by immunoSEQ multiplex PCR, yet TCRdb's version contains in-frame clones alone and is incomplete. The table has 15,000 to 17,000 clones, approximately 90% seen once. The sequencing input was PBMCs. The receptors here all came from a human donor in good health. Each CDR3 is given with its conserved first and last residue. Each record gives: J gene, clone size, V gene, D gene, CDR3 DNA, CDR3 protein. A D gene is named only where the DNA matches it firmly. Only part of the rows carry a size: once, few, many, or a class if the clone is expanded.

>TRBJ2-1|.|TRBV7-3|TRBD2
TGTGCCAGCAGCTTAGGGGCGACTAGCGGGAGGGCAGGGGAGCAGTTCTTC
CASSLGATSGRAGEQFF
>TRBJ2-1|once|TRBV28|TRBD1
TGTGCCAGCAGTTTTGGGACAGGTACCTACAATGAGCAGTTCTTC
CASSFGTGTYNEQFF
>TRBJ2-2|.|TRBV6-6|.
TGTGCCAGCAACAGGACCAACACCGGGGAGCTGTTTTTT
CASNRTNTGELFF
>TRBJ2-2|.|TRBV30|.
TGTGCCTGGAGAGGGGCTATCCTGAACACCGGGGAGCTGTTTTTT
CAWRGAILNTGELFF
>TRBJ1-1|.|TRBV5-1|.
TGCGCCAGCAGCTTGGGTGGCGGATCTCAGACTGAAGCTTTCTTT
CASSLGGGSQTEAFF
>TRBJ2-1|.|TRBV7-9|.
TGTGCCAGCAGCCCCACGAGCGGTAGATACAATGAGCAGTTCTTC
CASSPTSGRYNEQFF
>TRBJ2-1|.|TRBV27|.
TGTGCCAGCAGTTACCCCTCGGGACTCCAGGGGGGAAATGAGCAGTTCTTC
CASSYPSGLQGGNEQFF
>TRBJ2-2|once|TRBV18|TRBD1
TGTGCCAGCTCACCACTACGGGACAGGGAGACCGGGGAGCTGTTTTTT
CASSPLRDRETGELFF
>TRBJ1-2|.|TRBV29-1|.
TGCAGCGCCGGGAGGGAGGTGGGCTATGGCTACACCTTC
CSAGREVGYGYTF
>TRBJ2-3|once|TRBV5-1|.
TGCGCCAGCAGCTCCCTGTCGGGGGATACGCAGTATTTT
CASSSLSGDTQYF
>TRBJ1-5|.|TRBV2|TRBD1
TGTGCCAGCAGACAGGGGGCGCAAGGAAATCAGCCCCAGCATTTT
CASRQGAQGNQPQHF
>TRBJ1-4|.|TRBV28|.
TGTGCCAGTATTCAGGCGTCAACTAATGAAAAACTGTTTTTT
CASIQASTNEKLFF
>TRBJ2-4|.|TRBV5-4|.
TGTGCCAGCAGCCCAGACATCAGGTCGGACATTCAGTACTTC
CASSPDIRSDIQYF
>TRBJ2-3|.|TRBV27|TRBD2
TGTGCCAGCAGTTTATCATGGCTAGCGGGATCGGATACGCAGTATTTT
CASSLSWLAGSDTQYF
>TRBJ2-1|.|TRBV19|.
TGTGCCAGTAGTCCGTGGCTTAGCGGAGATTACAATGAGCAGTTCTTC
CASSPWLSGDYNEQFF
>TRBJ1-2|.|TRBV2|.
TGTGCCAGCAGTGAGAGGGGCAGGGAGGAAGGCTACACCTTC
CASSERGREEGYTF
>TRBJ2-7|.|TRBV6-1|TRBD1
TGTGCCAGCAGGATCGGACAGGGGAAGACCTACGAGCAGTACTTC
CASRIGQGKTYEQYF
>TRBJ1-1|medium-sized|TRBV12-5|TRBD1
TGCGTGACTATGAAGACAGGGGATGAAGCTTTCTTT
CVTMKTGDEAFF
>TRBJ1-5|.|TRBV28|TRBD1
TGTGCCAGCAGTACCGGGACAGCACTCAATCAGCCCCAGCATTTT
CASSTGTALNQPQHF
>TRBJ2-2|.|TRBV6-4|TRBD2
TGTGCCAGCAGTAGACTAGCGGAAAACACCGGGGAGCTGTTTTTT
CASSRLAENTGELFF
>TRBJ2-7|.|TRBV5-1|TRBD1
TGCGCCAGCAGCTTGACCACAGGGGAACACGAGCAGTACTTC
CASSLTTGEHEQYF